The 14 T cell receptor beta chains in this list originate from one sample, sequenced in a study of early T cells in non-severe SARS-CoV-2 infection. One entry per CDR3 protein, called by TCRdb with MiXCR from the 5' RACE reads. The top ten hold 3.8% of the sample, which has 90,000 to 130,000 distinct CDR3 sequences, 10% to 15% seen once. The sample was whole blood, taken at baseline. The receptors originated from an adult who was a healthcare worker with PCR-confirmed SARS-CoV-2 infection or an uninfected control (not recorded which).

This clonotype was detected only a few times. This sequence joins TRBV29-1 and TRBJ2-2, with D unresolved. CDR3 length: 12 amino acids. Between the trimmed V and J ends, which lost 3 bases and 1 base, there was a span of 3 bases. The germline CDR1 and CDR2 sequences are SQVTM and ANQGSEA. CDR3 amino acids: CSVEGNTGELFF. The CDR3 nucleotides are TGCAGCGTTGAGGGGAACACCGGGGAGCTGTTTTTT.

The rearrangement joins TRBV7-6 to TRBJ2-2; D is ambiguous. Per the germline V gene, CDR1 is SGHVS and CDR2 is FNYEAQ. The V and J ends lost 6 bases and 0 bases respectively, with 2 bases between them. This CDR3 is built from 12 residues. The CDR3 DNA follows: TGTGCCAGCAGGGCGAACACCGGGGAGCTGTTTTTT. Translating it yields CASRANTGELFF.

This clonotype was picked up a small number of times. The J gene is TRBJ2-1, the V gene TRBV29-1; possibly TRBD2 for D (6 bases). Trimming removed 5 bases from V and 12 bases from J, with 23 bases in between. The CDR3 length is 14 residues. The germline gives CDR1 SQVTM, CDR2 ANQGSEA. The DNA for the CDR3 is TGCAGCGTTCTGGTTTCCGGCGGAGCGGGCGGGCAGTTCTTC. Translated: CSVLVSGGAGGQFF.

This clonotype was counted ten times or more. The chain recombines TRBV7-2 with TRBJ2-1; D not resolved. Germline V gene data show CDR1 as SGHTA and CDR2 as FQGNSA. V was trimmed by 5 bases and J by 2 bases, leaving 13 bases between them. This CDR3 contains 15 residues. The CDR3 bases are TGTGCCAGCAGCCCTAGAGTCGGCCCCTACAATGAGCAGTTCTTC. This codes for CASSPRVGPYNEQFF.

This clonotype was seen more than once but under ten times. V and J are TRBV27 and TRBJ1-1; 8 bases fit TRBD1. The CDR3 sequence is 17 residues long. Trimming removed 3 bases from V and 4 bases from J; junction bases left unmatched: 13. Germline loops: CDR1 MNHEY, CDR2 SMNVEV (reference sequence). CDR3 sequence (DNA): TGTGCCAGCAGTTTCCGCCCCCGACAGGGGATTTCCACTGAAGCTTTCTTT. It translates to CASSFRPRQGISTEAFF.

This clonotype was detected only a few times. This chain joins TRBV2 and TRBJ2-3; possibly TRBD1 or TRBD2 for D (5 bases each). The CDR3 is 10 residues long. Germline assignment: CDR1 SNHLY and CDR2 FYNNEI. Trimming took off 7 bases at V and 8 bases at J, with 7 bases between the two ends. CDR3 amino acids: CASMRGTQYF. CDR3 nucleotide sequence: TGTGCCAGCATGAGGGGTACGCAGTATTTT.

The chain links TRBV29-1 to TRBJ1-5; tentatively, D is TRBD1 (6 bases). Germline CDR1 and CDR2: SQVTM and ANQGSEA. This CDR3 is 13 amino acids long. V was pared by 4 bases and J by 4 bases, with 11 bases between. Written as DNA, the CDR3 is TGCAGCGTTGCTGGACAGATTAATCAGCCCCAGCATTTT. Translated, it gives CSVAGQINQPQHF. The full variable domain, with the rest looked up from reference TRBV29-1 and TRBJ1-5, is SAVISQKPSRDICQRGTSLTIQCQVDSQVTMMFWYRQQPGQSLTLIATANQGSEATYESGFVIDKFPISRPNLTFSTLTVSNMSPEDSSIYLCSVAGQINQPQHFGDGTRLSIL.

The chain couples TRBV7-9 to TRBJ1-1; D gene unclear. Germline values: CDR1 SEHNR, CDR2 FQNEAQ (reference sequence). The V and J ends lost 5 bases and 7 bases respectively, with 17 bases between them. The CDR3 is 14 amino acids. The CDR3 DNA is TGTGCCAGCAGCCGAAGTGTGGCGGCATATGAAGCTTTCTTT. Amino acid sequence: CASSRSVAAYEAFF.

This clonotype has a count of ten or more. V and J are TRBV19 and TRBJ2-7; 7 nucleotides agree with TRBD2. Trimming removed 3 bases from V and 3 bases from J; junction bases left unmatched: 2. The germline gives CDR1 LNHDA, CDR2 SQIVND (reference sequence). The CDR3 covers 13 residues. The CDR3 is CASSIQRDYEQYF. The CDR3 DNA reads TGTGCCAGTAGTATTCAGCGGGACTACGAGCAGTACTTC.

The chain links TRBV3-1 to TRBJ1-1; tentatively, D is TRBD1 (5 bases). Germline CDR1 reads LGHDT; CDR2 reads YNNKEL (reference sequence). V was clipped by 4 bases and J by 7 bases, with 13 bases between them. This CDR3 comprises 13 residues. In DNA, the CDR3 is TGTGCCAGCAGCCCCTTGCCGAGGGGTGAAGCTTTCTTT. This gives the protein CASSPLPRGEAFF.

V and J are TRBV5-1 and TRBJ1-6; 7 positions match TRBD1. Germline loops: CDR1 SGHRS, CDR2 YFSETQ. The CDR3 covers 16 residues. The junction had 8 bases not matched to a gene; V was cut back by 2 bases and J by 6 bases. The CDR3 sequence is CASSFGSGTANSPLHF. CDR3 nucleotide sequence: TGCGCCAGCAGCTTTGGATCCGGGACAGCTAATTCACCCCTCCACTTT.

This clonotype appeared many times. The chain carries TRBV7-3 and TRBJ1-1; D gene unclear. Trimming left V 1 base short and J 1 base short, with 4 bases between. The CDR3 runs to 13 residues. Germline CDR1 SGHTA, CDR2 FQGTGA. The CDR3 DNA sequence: TGTGCCAGCAGCTTAAGATCGAACACTGAAGCTTTCTTT. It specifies CASSLRSNTEAFF.

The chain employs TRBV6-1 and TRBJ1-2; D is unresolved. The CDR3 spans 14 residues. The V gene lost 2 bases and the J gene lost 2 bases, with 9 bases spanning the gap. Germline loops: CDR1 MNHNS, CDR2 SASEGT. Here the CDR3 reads CASSESWRNYGYTF. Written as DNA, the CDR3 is TGTGCCAGCAGTGAATCGTGGAGGAACTATGGCTACACCTTC.

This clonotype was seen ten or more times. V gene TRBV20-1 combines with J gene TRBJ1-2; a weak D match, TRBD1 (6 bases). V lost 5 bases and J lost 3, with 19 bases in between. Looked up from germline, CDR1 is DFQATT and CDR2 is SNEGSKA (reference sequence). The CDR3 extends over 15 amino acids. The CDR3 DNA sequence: TGCAGTGCTTGGGTTACAGGGAGGAAAGACTATGGCTACACCTTC. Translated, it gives CSAWVTGRKDYGYTF.